A selection of T cell receptor beta chains follows, all from one sample in a study of blood T cell repertoires in COVID-19. This table comes from immunoSEQ multiplex PCR, and its TCRdb copy is limited to in-frame clones, with some not included. This sample yields 80,000 to 90,000 clones, of which about four fifths are seen a single time; 1.2% belongs to the top ten. Input material: peripheral blood. Receptor source: a woman at least 80 years old with acute or convalescent COVID-19. Both conserved end residues are part of each CDR3. A D gene is named only where the DNA matches it firmly. Clone sizes are given selectively: once, few, many, or a class where the clone is expanded.

cdr3_nt	cdr3_aa	clone_size	j_call	v_call	d_call
TGCGCCAGCAGCTCCGCTCCAGCGGGAGTCGGCTACGAGCAGTACTTC	CASSSAPAGVGYEQYF	.	TRBJ2-7	TRBV5-1	TRBD2
TGTGCCAGCAAATTAGTAGAAATTGATCCTTCTCAGCCCCAGCATTTT	CASKLVEIDPSQPQHF	few	TRBJ1-5	TRBV2	.
TGTGCCAGCCGAGGAGCGACGAGCTCCTACAATGAGCAGTTCTTC	CASRGATSSYNEQFF	.	TRBJ2-1	TRBV6-6	.
TGTGCCAGCAGTTTGGCGGGACAGGGGAATACTGAAGCTTTCTTT	CASSLAGQGNTEAFF	.	TRBJ1-1	TRBV27	TRBD1
TGTGCCAGTAGTATCGCAGGGGACGGTCAGCCCCAGCATTTT	CASSIAGDGQPQHF	.	TRBJ1-5	TRBV19	.
TGCAGTGCTAAAAATCCGGAGACCCTCCACTTT	CSAKNPETLHF	.	TRBJ1-6	TRBV20-1	.
TGTGCCAGCAGCCAACAGACAGGGGGAGCCACAGATACGCAGTATTTT	CASSQQTGGATDTQYF	.	TRBJ2-3	TRBV7-3	TRBD1
TGTGCCAGCAGCCTCGGGGGGGCCCCGAGGGGCAATCAGCCCCAGCATTTT	CASSLGGAPRGNQPQHF	.	TRBJ1-5	TRBV28	.
TGTGCCAGCAGCCAAGAGGCGTCAGGGGGGTTTGAAAAACTGTTTTTT	CASSQEASGGFEKLFF	few	TRBJ1-4	TRBV3-1/TRBV3-2	TRBD1
TGTGCCAGCAGTCCTACTTCGCGCTCCTACGAGCAGTACTTC	CASSPTSRSYEQYF	.	TRBJ2-7	TRBV6-5	.
TGTGCCAGCAGCTTGGCAGGCAGACCCTCTGGAAACACCATATATTTT	CASSLAGRPSGNTIYF	few	TRBJ1-3	TRBV5-4	.
TGTGCCAGCAGTGAACGGGGTGGCTATGGCTACACCTTC	CASSERGGYGYTF	once	TRBJ1-2	TRBV6-1	.
TGTGCCAGCAGTGTGTTCAGCGGGGGCTTCTACAATGAGCAGTTCTTC	CASSVFSGGFYNEQFF	.	TRBJ2-1	TRBV2	TRBD2
TGTGCCAGCCGGAGGGCCCTAGCAGAAAAACTGTTTTTT	CASRRALAEKLFF	.	TRBJ1-4	TRBV19	.
TGCGCCAGCAGTGAGAACTGGGGCGGGGGTGAGCAGTTCTTC	CASSENWGGGEQFF	.	TRBJ2-1	TRBV10-1	TRBD2
TGCGCCAGCAGCTTTAGCGGGGTAGGGGATACGCAGTATTTT	CASSFSGVGDTQYF	.	TRBJ2-3	TRBV5-1	TRBD2
TGTGCCAGCAGCCGCCCCGGAGGCGGAATGAACACTGAAGCTTTCTTT	CASSRPGGGMNTEAFF	.	TRBJ1-1	TRBV3-1/TRBV3-2	.
TGTGCCAGCAGCACCTCTAGCGTCGGGGAGCTGTTTTTT	CASSTSSVGELFF	.	TRBJ2-2	TRBV7-3	.
TGTGCCACCAGCAGAGATCGCGCAACTAATGAAAAACTGTTTTTT	CATSRDRATNEKLFF	.	TRBJ1-4	TRBV15	.
TGTGCCAGCAGCCGCGGGACAGGGATGGAGGGGGAGCTGTTTTTT	CASSRGTGMEGELFF	few	TRBJ2-2	TRBV7-3	TRBD1
TGCGCCAGCAGCTTGCAACCAGGGGTCGATGCTAGCACAGATACGCAGTATTTT	CASSLQPGVDASTDTQYF	.	TRBJ2-3	TRBV5-1	.
TGTGCCAGCCCGGACTTCTATGGCTACACCTTC	CASPDFYGYTF	.	TRBJ1-2	TRBV5-6	.
TGTGCCAGCAGCCCCCCGGCTAGCGAATACACCGGGGAGCTGTTTTTT	CASSPPASEYTGELFF	once	TRBJ2-2	TRBV5-4	.
TGTGCCAGCAGTTTAGGGACAGGGGCTTCGAGGATTGGCTACACCTTC	CASSLGTGASRIGYTF	.	TRBJ1-2	TRBV6-5	TRBD1
TGTGCCAGCCTCCAACAGGGGAGTGAAAAACTGTTTTTT	CASLQQGSEKLFF	.	TRBJ1-4	TRBV28	TRBD1
TGTGCCAGCAAGGAGGGCAATGAGCAGTTCTTC	CASKEGNEQFF	.	TRBJ2-1	TRBV2	.
TGCGCCAGCAGCTTGGAGGGGGCCTTGAACACTGAAGCTTTCTTT	CASSLEGALNTEAFF	.	TRBJ1-1	TRBV5-1	TRBD1
TGTGCCAGCAGCCTACGACTAGCGCAAAGAGTGGAGACCCAGTACTTC	CASSLRLAQRVETQYF	.	TRBJ2-5	TRBV5-4	TRBD2
TGCGCCAGCAGCCCGGGCTCCTATAATTCACCCCTCCACTTT	CASSPGSYNSPLHF	.	TRBJ1-6	TRBV5-1	.
TGTGCCAGCAGTCAGGGACAGGGGACCCCTAATTCACCCCTCCACTTT	CASSQGQGTPNSPLHF	few	TRBJ1-6	TRBV27	TRBD1
TGTGCCAGCAGCTCCTCTAAAACCAACACTGAAGCTTTCTTT	CASSSSKTNTEAFF	few	TRBJ1-1	TRBV5-5	.
TGTGCCAGCAGCCCAGGACAGAATAATTCACCCCTCCACTTT	CASSPGQNNSPLHF	many	TRBJ1-6	TRBV3-1/TRBV3-2	.
TGTGCCAGCACACCAGGACAAACCTACGAGCAGTACTTC	CASTPGQTYEQYF	.	TRBJ2-7	TRBV12-3/TRBV12-4	.
TGTGCCAGCAGTGAGGGGGGTCGGGGCTACACCTTC	CASSEGGRGYTF	.	TRBJ1-2	TRBV6-1	.
TGTGCCAGCAGTGGGGGGGGGACGAAGTCCTACGAGCAGTACTTC	CASSGGGTKSYEQYF	.	TRBJ2-7	TRBV6-4	TRBD2
TGCGCCAGCAGCCAAGATCACTCCCGGGAATATAGCAATCAGCCCCAGCATTTT	CASSQDHSREYSNQPQHF	.	TRBJ1-5	TRBV4-1	.
TGTGCCAGTAGTACCCCGGGACAGGGTGCTAGCACAGATACGCAGTATTTT	CASSTPGQGASTDTQYF	.	TRBJ2-3	TRBV19	TRBD1
TGCAGCGCTCGGGGAGGACCCGGCGAGAAGCAGTATTTT	CSARGGPGEKQYF	.	TRBJ2-3	TRBV29-1	.
TGTGCCAGCAGCTTAGCTGGACAGTTGAACACTGAAGCTTTCTTT	CASSLAGQLNTEAFF	.	TRBJ1-1	TRBV7-9	.
TGCGCCAGCAGCTTGGGGAGAATTAGCACAGATACGCAGTATTTT	CASSLGRISTDTQYF	once	TRBJ2-3	TRBV5-1	.
TGTGCCAGCAAGAGGGAGAATCGGGCCCAGCATTTT	CASKRENRAQHF	.	TRBJ1-5	TRBV12-3/TRBV12-4	.
TGTGCCAGCAGTTACTCCGCTAGCGGGGCCGGCACAGATACGCAGTATTTT	CASSYSASGAGTDTQYF	.	TRBJ2-3	TRBV6-2/TRBV6-3	TRBD2
TGTGCCAGCAGCTTTGGCGGGAGGGGAAATGAGCAGTTCTTC	CASSFGGRGNEQFF	once	TRBJ2-1	TRBV5-5	TRBD2
TGTGCCAGTAGTGTCGGGAGCAGATGGGGCTACACCTTC	CASSVGSRWGYTF	.	TRBJ1-2	TRBV19	.
TGTGCCAGTAGTAAGGGGTCCTACAATGAGCAGTTCTTC	CASSKGSYNEQFF	.	TRBJ2-1	TRBV19	.
TGTGCCAGCAGCCCCCGACTAGCGGCTAGCACAGATACGCAGTATTTT	CASSPRLAASTDTQYF	.	TRBJ2-3	TRBV7-9	TRBD2
TGCGCCAGCAGCTTGGCGGCCCTCGGGACAGGGGATTACAATGAGCAGTTCTTC	CASSLAALGTGDYNEQFF	.	TRBJ2-1	TRBV5-1	TRBD1
TGTGCCAGCAGGCGACAGGGGCTGGCTAATGAAAAACTGTTTTTT	CASRRQGLANEKLFF	.	TRBJ1-4	TRBV28	TRBD1
TGTGCCAGTAGTAAGGGTTCGTGGGGCCAGGGAAACACCATATATTTT	CASSKGSWGQGNTIYF	once	TRBJ1-3	TRBV19	.
TGTGCCAGGAGGAGGAATGAGCAGTTCTTC	CARRRNEQFF	once	TRBJ2-1	TRBV27	.
TGTGCCAGCAGCCCAATCGGTGGAGAGACCCAGTACTTC	CASSPIGGETQYF	.	TRBJ2-5	TRBV6-4	.
TGCGCCAGCAGCGTGGGACAGGAGAACACTGAAGCTTTCTTT	CASSVGQENTEAFF	once	TRBJ1-1	TRBV5-1	TRBD1
TGTGCCAGCTCGCGGGGCGGCTACACCTTC	CASSRGGYTF	.	TRBJ1-2	TRBV28	.
TGTGCCAGCAGCTTGGAGAGGCAGGGAGAGACCCAGTACTTC	CASSLERQGETQYF	.	TRBJ2-5	TRBV5-8	.